This T cell receptor beta chain was captured by sequencing in a study of blood T cell repertoires in COVID-19 (dated by TCRdb to the early 2020s). Some background on the complete study: Collaborator samples came from the United States, Italy and Spain and covered acute and convalescent phases of COVID-19. The repertoires were released in a freely available public database intended as a resource for research on the immune response to SARS-CoV-2. A de-identified subject ID, COVID-19 status, age in years and sex were almost always included in the sample metadata. The samples were drawn from two sources: the first 160 participants of the ongoing ImmuneRACE study, and 1,254 subjects contributed by 6 global collaborators. Subjects who had been exposed to COVID-19, were actively infected with it, or had recovered from it provided the deeply sampled blood TCRbeta repertoires that made up the dataset. The prospective study material was composed of cDNA or gDNA derived from T cells, B-cell-depleted T cells, or PBMCs. HLA class I and class II types, where available, came from metadata supplied by the sample provider rather than from assay-based typing.

What the research found in general, with its limitations: The quantity of clinical and demographic metadata differed by source and by participant and was supplied without curation.

As regards this clone: There is no known antigen for this receptor. Base qualities are not provided; no much larger clone lies one nucleotide away.

In the germline V gene, CDR1 corresponds to KGHDR and CDR2 to SFDVKD. V is pruned by 6 bases and J by 3 bases, leaving 10 bases of the junction without a gene match. The CDR3 spans 17 residues, from the cysteine through the phenylalanine. Solely the CDR3 DNA is kept, with 51 bases framed from the first base. TCRbeta CDR3 regions were amplified from genomic DNA using the immunoSEQ Assay, a bias-controlled multiplex PCR. For the original study's pipeline: The number of nucleated cells in each sample was estimated from the amplification of reference gene primers within the assay. Sequence reads were collapsed and filtered to measure the absolute abundance of every unique TCRbeta CDR3 rearrangement. For each sample, productive Simpson clonality was calculated by taking the square root of Simpson's diversity index across productive rearrangements. TCRdb took this table from immuneACCESS and kept in-frame rearrangements with V and J called. Such tables lack part of the clones; where checked against another copy, unresolved V genes explain under half of the gap, and the rest is unexplained. The V and J calls and clone size are taken from that table; D and trimming were inferred from the DNA. In all, the sample holds over 50,000 clones, and over 75% of those were seen once. The ten largest clones represent around 9.6% of the sample.

Whole blood was collected in K2EDTA tubes by collaborating institutions according to the institutions' own protocols. For TCRbeta analysis, collaborators shipped samples in one of three forms: frozen whole blood, isolated PBMCs, or DNA extracted from either of those sample types. The clonotype comes from a human donor in a cohort sampled during active COVID-19. Recombination joined TRBV24-1 with TRBJ2-1; 10 of the junction bases match TRBD2. Specimen: peripheral blood. In nucleotide form, the sequence is TGTGCCACCAGTAGCCCCTTAGCGGGAGGAATCTACAATGAGCAGTTCTTC. Its protein reads: CATSSPLAGGIYNEQFF.